These T cell receptor beta chains were read from a single sample in a study of blood T cell repertoires in COVID-19. The data were produced by immunoSEQ multiplex PCR, yet TCRdb's version contains in-frame clones alone and is incomplete. The sample shows 170,000 or so clones, around four fifths of them seen only once. The source material was peripheral blood. These receptors were collected from a woman aged 60-75 years with acute or convalescent COVID-19. Each CDR3 is given with its conserved first and last residue. D genes are given only for firm matches. Size tells how often a clone was seen (once, few, many) or the class of an expanded clone, and some rows leave it out.

d_gene: .
j_gene: TRBJ1-1
abundance: .
v_gene: TRBV19
CDR3aa: CASSIQGGGTEAFF
CDR3nt: TGTGCCAGTAGTATACAGGGCGGGGGCACTGAAGCTTTCTTT

d_gene: TRBD2
j_gene: TRBJ2-5
abundance: .
v_gene: TRBV4-2
CDR3aa: CASSQASSGARGETQYF
CDR3nt: TGTGCCAGCAGCCAAGCCTCTAGCGGGGCTAGGGGGGAGACCCAGTACTTC

d_gene: TRBD1
j_gene: TRBJ1-2
abundance: .
v_gene: TRBV6-2/TRBV6-3
CDR3aa: CASSPYETTGVEAYGYTF
CDR3nt: TGTGCCAGCAGTCCGTATGAGACCACAGGGGTTGAGGCCTATGGCTACACCTTC

d_gene: TRBD2
j_gene: TRBJ2-1
abundance: .
v_gene: TRBV10-3
CDR3aa: CAISDASGEQFF
CDR3nt: TGTGCCATCAGTGATGCTAGCGGTGAGCAGTTCTTC

d_gene: .
j_gene: TRBJ2-7
abundance: .
v_gene: TRBV4-1
CDR3aa: CASSQDSPPLSPGAEQYF
CDR3nt: TGCGCCAGCAGCCAAGATAGCCCCCCCTTGAGCCCTGGGGCCGAGCAGTACTTC

d_gene: .
j_gene: TRBJ1-5
abundance: .
v_gene: TRBV7-8
CDR3aa: CASSLVGGSGPQHF
CDR3nt: TGTGCCAGCAGCTTAGTCGGGGGTTCGGGGCCCCAGCATTTT

d_gene: TRBD1
j_gene: TRBJ1-3
abundance: .
v_gene: TRBV14
CDR3aa: CASSPGTAFSGNTIYF
CDR3nt: TGTGCCAGCAGCCCCGGGACAGCATTCTCTGGAAACACCATATATTTT

d_gene: .
j_gene: TRBJ2-7
abundance: .
v_gene: TRBV10-1
CDR3aa: CASRSGAHEQYF
CDR3nt: TGCGCCAGCAGGTCTGGGGCACACGAGCAGTACTTC

d_gene: .
j_gene: TRBJ2-2
abundance: .
v_gene: TRBV7-3
CDR3aa: CASSLILKVRSNTGELFF
CDR3nt: TGTGCCAGCAGCTTAATCCTGAAGGTGAGGTCAAACACCGGGGAGCTGTTTTTT

d_gene: .
j_gene: TRBJ1-2
abundance: few
v_gene: TRBV6-5
CDR3aa: CASSYSSREGYTF
CDR3nt: TGTGCCAGCAGTTACTCGAGCAGGGAAGGCTACACCTTC

d_gene: TRBD1
j_gene: TRBJ2-7
abundance: .
v_gene: TRBV30
CDR3aa: CAWSPRTGFYEQYF
CDR3nt: TGTGCCTGGAGCCCTCGGACAGGGTTCTACGAGCAGTACTTC

d_gene: TRBD1
j_gene: TRBJ2-7
abundance: .
v_gene: TRBV6-5
CDR3aa: CASSYGGQGDYEQYF
CDR3nt: TGTGCCAGCAGTTACGGTGGACAGGGGGACTACGAGCAGTACTTC

d_gene: .
j_gene: TRBJ2-7
abundance: once
v_gene: TRBV7-2
CDR3aa: CASSSTGTAYEQYF
CDR3nt: TGTGCCAGCAGCTCAACCGGGACTGCCTACGAGCAGTACTTC

d_gene: .
j_gene: TRBJ1-5
abundance: few
v_gene: TRBV6-1
CDR3aa: CASSENRDQPQHF
CDR3nt: TGTGCCAGCAGTGAAAACAGGGATCAGCCCCAGCATTTT

d_gene: .
j_gene: TRBJ2-1
abundance: .
v_gene: TRBV7-9
CDR3aa: CASSSWTANNEQFF
CDR3nt: TGTGCCAGCAGCTCCTGGACAGCAAACAATGAGCAGTTCTTC

d_gene: TRBD1
j_gene: TRBJ2-7
abundance: .
v_gene: TRBV9
CDR3aa: CASSVGTDRGFYEQYF
CDR3nt: TGTGCCAGCAGCGTCGGGACGGACAGGGGGTTCTACGAGCAGTACTTC

d_gene: TRBD1
j_gene: TRBJ1-6
abundance: .
v_gene: TRBV5-4
CDR3aa: CASSLEGGGSPLHF
CDR3nt: TGTGCCAGCAGCTTGGAAGGGGGCGGCTCACCCCTCCACTTT

d_gene: .
j_gene: TRBJ2-7
abundance: .
v_gene: TRBV29-1
CDR3aa: CSVSGGGDPYEQYF
CDR3nt: TGCAGCGTCTCAGGAGGAGGGGACCCCTACGAGCAGTACTTC

d_gene: .
j_gene: TRBJ1-5
abundance: few
v_gene: TRBV7-2
CDR3aa: CASSLRSDNNQPQHF
CDR3nt: TGTGCCAGCAGCTTACGCTCGGACAACAATCAGCCCCAGCATTTT

d_gene: TRBD1
j_gene: TRBJ2-5
abundance: .
v_gene: TRBV29-1
CDR3aa: CSVDVGQGRRETQYF
CDR3nt: TGCAGCGTAGACGTGGGACAGGGGCGGCGGGAGACCCAGTACTTC

d_gene: .
j_gene: TRBJ2-3
abundance: .
v_gene: TRBV9
CDR3aa: CASSVGGLGTDTQYF
CDR3nt: TGTGCCAGCAGCGTAGGGGGCCTTGGCACAGATACGCAGTATTTT

d_gene: TRBD1
j_gene: TRBJ1-2
abundance: once
v_gene: TRBV5-1
CDR3aa: CASSSQGQGVEGYTF
CDR3nt: TGCGCCAGCAGCAGTCAAGGCCAGGGGGTGGAAGGCTACACCTTC

d_gene: .
j_gene: TRBJ2-1
abundance: .
v_gene: TRBV6-5
CDR3aa: CASSYSDASLYNEQFF
CDR3nt: TGTGCCAGCAGTTACTCCGATGCTAGCCTTTACAATGAGCAGTTCTTC